Given below is one TCR beta chain in context. At baseline, cycle 4 day 1, and cycle 7 day 1, blood was sampled. This entry comes from a study of OX40 agonist ivuxolimab in advanced cancers. Profiled with immunoSEQ multiplex PCR; TCRdb holds only in-frame clones, not every one. This table has 12,000 or so clones, about 68% appearing once. The CDR3 is 14 residues long. J lost 11 bases, V lost 1 base, and 8 bases had no gene match. The V gene's germline CDR1 is SEHNR and CDR2 FQNEAQ (reference sequence). The chain joins TRBV7-9 to TRBJ1-1, with 9 bases matching TRBD1. This TCR derives from an adult with an advanced solid tumor such as melanoma, head and neck, liver or kidney cancer. The source material was CD4+ or CD8+ T cells sorted from blood, sampled in a trial of the OX40 agonist ivuxolimab. CDR3 in amino acids: CASSLGIGQGRAFF. The DNA of the CDR3 is TGTGCCAGCAGCTTAGGGATCGGACAGGGGCGCGCTTTCTTT.